The next 29 T cell receptor beta chains were all read from a single sample in a study of cytomegalovirus exposure and HLA in healthy donors. Only in-frame clones appear in the TCRdb table, and some are missing; sequencing was by immunoSEQ multiplex PCR. The data hold about 120,000 clones, with roughly 90% observed a single time. The specimen sequenced was PBMCs. These TCRs come from a woman younger than 30 in good health and CMV-seropositive.

V and J are TRBV6-6 and TRBJ1-2; no clear D gene. Between the trimmed V and J ends, which lost 3 bases and 3 bases, there was a span of 8 bases. This CDR3 region has 13 residues. Germline V gene lookup returns CDR1 MNHNY and CDR2 SVGAGI (reference sequence). CDR3 amino acids: CASSYDTYYGYTF. DNA of the CDR3: TGTGCCAGCAGTTATGACACCTACTATGGCTACACCTTC.

The chain recombines TRBV2 with TRBJ1-2, with D perhaps TRBD1 (6 bases). This CDR3 region has 12 residues. Germline V gives CDR1 SNHLY, CDR2 FYNNEI. Trimming took off 7 bases at V and 9 bases at J, with 15 bases between the two ends. CDR3 protein: CASTGSRDSYTF. In DNA, the CDR3 is TGTGCCAGCACAGGCTCCCGGGACAGCTACACCTTC.

The chain links TRBV5-1 to TRBJ2-3; 13 bases align to TRBD2. From germline, CDR1 is SGHRS and CDR2 YFSETQ. V trimming: 3 bases; J trimming: 0 bases; junction bases outside the gene matches: 4. This CDR3 spans 17 amino acids. CDR3 coding DNA: TGCGCCAGCAGCTCAGGGACTAGCGGGGCTAGCACAGATACGCAGTATTTT. Its protein is CASSSGTSGASTDTQYF.

Worth noting for this clone: An end of the junction differs from the germline gene, which may be a read error. The chain has TRBV7-7 and TRBJ2-1; D possibly corresponds to TRBD2 (6 bases). CDR1 is SSHAT, CDR2 FNYEAQ, per germline (reference sequence). This CDR3 contains 15 residues. The CDR3 DNA is TGTGCTAGCAGCTTCGGCCCTAGCGAGCTTAATGAGCAGTTCTTC. Translation: CASSFGPSELNEQFF.

This rearrangement joins TRBV6-5 to TRBJ1-3; 7 bases are a match to TRBD1. V trimming: 2 bases; J trimming: 0 bases; junction bases outside the gene matches: 4. The germline V gene encodes CDR1 MNHEY and CDR2 SVGAGI. The length of the CDR3 is 16 residues. The CDR3 nucleotides read TGTGCCAGCAGTTACGACAGGGCCACCTCTGGAAACACCATATATTTT. This encodes CASSYDRATSGNTIYF.

The chain joins TRBV5-5 to TRBJ2-1; 10 nucleotides match TRBD1. The J segment lost 7 bases and the V segment lost 4 bases, leaving 8 bases of the junction unmatched. The CDR3 has 15 amino acids. The germline V gene has CDR1 SGHKS and CDR2 YYEKEE (reference sequence). The CDR3 DNA is TGTGCCAGCAGCATCGGACAGGGGGTAGTAAATGAGCAGTTCTTC. Translated, it gives CASSIGQGVVNEQFF. Complete variable domain (other parts from reference TRBV5-5 and TRBJ2-1): DAGVTQSPTHLIKTRGQQVTLRCSPISGHKSVSWYQQVLGQGPQFIFQYYEKEERGRGNFPDRFSARQFPNYSSELNVNALLLGDSALYLCASSIGQGVVNEQFFGPGTRLTVL.

The rearrangement links TRBV5-5 to TRBJ1-6, with unresolved D. V shed 0 bases and J shed 10 bases, with 14 bases lying between them. Germline V gives CDR1 SGHKS, CDR2 YYEKEE (reference sequence). The CDR3 loop spans 15 amino acids. The CDR3 protein is CASSLEGLPGSPLHF. The CDR3 DNA follows: TGTGCCAGCAGCTTGGAAGGCCTGCCGGGGTCACCCCTCCACTTT.

The CDR3 protein is CSVLWREGYEQYF. The CDR3 DNA sequence: TGCAGCGTCCTGTGGCGGGAGGGGTACGAGCAGTACTTC. The V call is TRBV29-1, the J call TRBJ2-7; 9 bases line up with TRBD2. The trim removed 6 bases at V and 4 bases at J, leaving 7 bases unmatched. CDR3 length: 13 amino acids. Germline V CDR1 and CDR2: SQVTM, ANQGSEA.

This chain joins TRBV10-3 and TRBJ1-5; D ambiguous. V gave up 6 bases and J gave up 4 bases, with 13 bases separating them. The germline V gene encodes CDR1 ENHRY and CDR2 SYGVKD. The CDR3 has 14 amino acids. The CDR3 sequence: CAISPTGGNQPQHF. The CDR3 coding sequence is TGTGCCATCAGCCCGACTGGAGGTAATCAGCCCCAGCATTTT.

The V gene is TRBV9, the J gene TRBJ2-2; TRBD2 is a possible D gene (5 bases). This CDR3 is 16 amino acids long. V lost 1 base and J 2 bases, leaving 12 bases between the germline ends. CDR1 SGDLS and CDR2 YYNGEE come from the germline V gene. The CDR3 loop is CASSVRGETNTGELFF. The CDR3 nucleotides are TGTGCCAGCAGCGTACGGGGAGAGACTAACACCGGGGAGCTGTTTTTT.

This sequence joins TRBV27 and TRBJ2-7; 7 bases align to TRBD2. V was pared by 4 bases and J by 2 bases, with 5 bases of the junction left unmatched. The CDR3 is 14 residues long. The germline V gene encodes CDR1 MNHEY and CDR2 SMNVEV (reference sequence). The CDR3 is CASSSSGPPYEQYF. CDR3 sequence (DNA): TGTGCCAGCAGTTCTAGCGGACCACCCTACGAGCAGTACTTC.

The chain has TRBV5-4 and TRBJ2-1, with D maybe TRBD1 (6 bases). Germline V gene sequence: CDR1 SGHNT, CDR2 YYREEE (reference sequence). The CDR3 runs to 15 residues. V lost 4 bases to trimming and J lost 5 bases, with 16 bases between them. Written as DNA, the CDR3 is TGTGCCAGCAGCCAACAGGGCCGGACCAACAATGAGCAGTTCTTC. It specifies CASSQQGRTNNEQFF.

The chain employs TRBV6-1 and TRBJ2-7, with 8 bases that match TRBD1. The junction had 14 bases not matched to a gene; V was cut back by 7 bases and J by 9 bases. Per germline, CDR1 MNHNS and CDR2 SASEGT. The CDR3 length is 14 residues. The chain's CDR3 is CASTKDRARERQYF. The CDR3, as DNA: TGTGCCAGCACTAAGGACAGGGCACGAGAGCGGCAGTACTTC.

This clone was counted only a few times. The V gene is TRBV30, the J gene TRBJ1-6; D possibly corresponds to TRBD1 (6 bases). The length of the CDR3 is 13 residues. Germline V CDR1 and CDR2: GTSNPN, SVGIG (reference sequence). V was shortened by 5 bases and J by 9 bases, with 14 bases between the two germline ends. DNA of the CDR3: TGTGCCTGGGAGGACAGAGGCGGTTCACCCCTCCACTTT. This gives the protein CAWEDRGGSPLHF.

The chain combines TRBV28 with TRBJ2-7; 9 nucleotides agree with TRBD2. CDR1 and CDR2 from the germline V gene are MDHEN and SYDVKM. V lost 3 bases and J lost 2; bases outside the gene matches: 17. CDR3 length: 19 amino acids. CDR3: CASSFETRTSETITYEQYF. The CDR3 DNA sequence: TGTGCCAGCAGTTTTGAAACCCGGACTAGCGAAACGATTACCTACGAGCAGTACTTC.

This clone occurred once. The chain joins TRBV5-4 to TRBJ1-2, with D maybe TRBD1 (6 bases). CDR3 size: 15 residues. Trimming pared 6 bases from V and 0 bases from J, leaving 15 bases between. CDR1 and CDR2 from the germline V gene are SGHNT and YYREEE (reference sequence). CDR3 region: CASKIWGQANYGYTF. The CDR3 region has the DNA TGTGCCAGCAAGATCTGGGGGCAGGCTAACTATGGCTACACCTTC.

The rearrangement links TRBV7-6 to TRBJ2-7, with D maybe TRBD2 (6 bases). Germline lookup yields CDR1 SGHVS and CDR2 FNYEAQ. The CDR3 spans 14 residues. V lost 7 bases to trimming and J lost 2 bases, with 15 bases between them. CDR3 nucleotides: TGTGCCAGCACCCCCGGGGGTCTACCCTACGAGCAGTACTTC. Translating it yields CASTPGGLPYEQYF.

J is TRBJ1-4 and V is TRBV7-9; D is undetermined. V lost 2 bases and J 1 base, leaving 5 bases between the germline ends. The CDR3 is made up of 14 amino acids. Germline V lookup: CDR1 SEHNR, CDR2 FQNEAQ (reference sequence). The CDR3 coding sequence is TGTGCCAGCAGCTTAAGCCGAACTAATGAAAAACTGTTTTTT. Its translation: CASSLSRTNEKLFF.

The V gene is TRBV4-3, the J gene TRBJ2-5, with 11 bases that match TRBD2. Germline assignment: CDR1 LGHNA and CDR2 YSLEER. V was pared by 5 bases and J by 3 bases, with 5 bases of the junction left unmatched. The CDR3 is made up of 15 amino acids. The CDR3 loop reads CASSYSGRAEETQYF. DNA for the CDR3: TGCGCCAGCAGCTATAGCGGGAGGGCGGAAGAGACCCAGTACTTC.

This chain joins TRBV9 and TRBJ1-2; perhaps TRBD1 as D (5 bases). Germline V gene sequence: CDR1 SGDLS, CDR2 YYNGEE. Trimming took 6 bases from V and 7 from J, leaving 16 bases between them. The CDR3 runs to 13 residues. Written as DNA, the CDR3 is TGTGCCAGCAAACGGGGCGGGGCCTCTGGCTACACCTTC. Residues: CASKRGGASGYTF.

CDR3 sequence: CASSLDRSNQPQHF. CDR3 DNA: TGTGCCAGCAGTTTGGACAGAAGCAATCAGCCCCAGCATTTT. This chain connects TRBV6-5 to TRBJ1-5, with a possible D match to TRBD1 (6 bases). V was pared by 4 bases and J by 1 base, with 8 bases between. The CDR3 is 14 amino acids. Germline CDR1 and CDR2: MNHEY and SVGAGI.

This clone has only one observation. This chain uses TRBV11-1 with TRBJ2-2, with a possible D match to TRBD2 (5 bases). Germline lookup yields CDR1 SGHAT and CDR2 FQDESV (reference sequence). Trimming shortened V by 5 bases and J by 5 bases, and 9 bases separated the two germline ends. The CDR3 loop spans 13 amino acids. CDR3 nucleotides: TGTGCCAGCAGCCCGCGGACTACCGGGGAGCTGTTTTTT. Its translation is CASSPRTTGELFF.

The chain links TRBV11-2 to TRBJ2-1, with a possible D match to TRBD1 (5 bases). V was shortened by 8 bases and J by 4 bases, with 18 bases between the two germline ends. The CDR3 spans 15 residues. The germline CDR1 and CDR2 sequences are SGHAT and FQNNGV. The CDR3 protein is CASGVWGASYNEQFF. As DNA, the CDR3 is TGTGCCAGCGGTGTATGGGGCGCGTCTTACAATGAGCAGTTCTTC.

J is TRBJ1-2 and V is TRBV19; no firm D call. The CDR3 runs 14 residues. Deletions cut 6 bases from V and 3 bases from J, with 14 bases between. Germline values: CDR1 LNHDA, CDR2 SQIVND (reference sequence). The CDR3 DNA is TGTGCCAGTAGCCTCGGTTGGGGAGACTATGGCTACACCTTC. Protein sequence: CASSLGWGDYGYTF.

This CDR3 reads CASSIVAGGPGHEQFF. The CDR3 bases are TGTGCCAGTAGTATAGTAGCGGGGGGGCCAGGCCATGAGCAGTTCTTC. V gene TRBV19 combines with J gene TRBJ2-1, with TRBD2 matching over 11 bases. Trimming at V came to 1 base and at J to 8 bases, leaving 7 bases not matched to a gene. The CDR3 runs to 16 residues. Germline assignment: CDR1 LNHDA and CDR2 SQIVND (reference sequence).

The chain carries TRBV5-1 and TRBJ1-2, with 11 bases fitting TRBD1. The CDR3 length is 15 residues. CDR1 and CDR2 from the germline V gene are SGHRS and YFSETQ. V shed 3 bases and J 4 bases; nucleotides not matched to a gene: 5. The DNA of the CDR3 is TGCGCCAGCAGCTACGCCGGGACAGGGGGCTATGGCTACACCTTC. Translation gives CASSYAGTGGYGYTF.

The chain is built from TRBV11-3 and TRBJ2-7; TRBD1 agrees at 10 bases. CDR3 length: 14 residues. Germline loops: CDR1 SGHNT, CDR2 YENEEA. J was trimmed by 3 bases and V by 5 bases; bases with no gene match: 4. The CDR3 spells CASSTGTGDYEQYF. The CDR3 DNA is TGTGCCAGCAGCACGGGGACAGGGGACTACGAGCAGTACTTC.

The rearrangement uses TRBV6-5 and TRBJ2-7; maybe TRBD2 (6 bases). CDR3 length: 13 residues. Trimming removed 8 bases at V and 2 bases at J, with 13 bases between. Germline V gene lookup returns CDR1 MNHEY and CDR2 SVGAGI. CDR3 sequence: CASRIAGTYEQYF. The CDR3 coding sequence is TGTGCCAGCCGAATCGCGGGGACCTACGAGCAGTACTTC.

The gene calls are TRBV18 and TRBJ1-2; no firm D call. V lost 3 bases to trimming and J lost 9 bases, with 20 bases between them. Germline assignment: CDR1 KGHSH and CDR2 LQKENI. The CDR3 totals 15 residues. CDR3 in amino acids: CASSPQDGGYYRYTF. For the CDR3, the DNA is TGTGCCAGCTCACCCCAGGACGGAGGCTATTATCGCTACACCTTC.